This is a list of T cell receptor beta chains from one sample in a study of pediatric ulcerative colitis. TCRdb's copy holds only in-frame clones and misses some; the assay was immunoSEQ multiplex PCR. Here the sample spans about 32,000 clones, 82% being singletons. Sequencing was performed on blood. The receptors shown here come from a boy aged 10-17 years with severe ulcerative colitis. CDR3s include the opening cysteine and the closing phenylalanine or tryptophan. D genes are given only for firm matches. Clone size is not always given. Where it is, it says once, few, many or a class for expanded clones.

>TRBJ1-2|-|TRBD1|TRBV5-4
TGTGCCAGCAGCACCCCAGGACAGGGGTATGGCTACACCTTC
CASSTPGQGYGYTF
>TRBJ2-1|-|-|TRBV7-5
TGTGCCAGAAGCTTAAGACTGTACAATGAGCAGTTCTTC
CARSLRLYNEQFF
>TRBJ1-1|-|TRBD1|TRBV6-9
TGTGCCAGCACCAACCGCGAACAGGGGGCTTACACTGAAGCTTTCTTT
CASTNREQGAYTEAFF
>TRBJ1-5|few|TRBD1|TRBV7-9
TGTGCCAGCAGCTTTACAGGGGTCGGTCAGCCCCAGCATTTT
CASSFTGVGQPQHF
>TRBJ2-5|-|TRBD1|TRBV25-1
TGTGCCAGCAGTGGTGTTCAGGAAGGGGGCTTCCAAGAGACCCAGTACTTC
CASSGVQEGGFQETQYF
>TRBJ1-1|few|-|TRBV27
TGTGCCAGCAGTTTATACGGGGGAGGTATAGCAGTAGCTTTCTTT
CASSLYGGGIAVAFF
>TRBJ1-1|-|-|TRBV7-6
TGTGCCAGCAGCTTCAATTGGGACACTGAAGCTTTCTTT
CASSFNWDTEAFF
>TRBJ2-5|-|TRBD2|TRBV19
TGTGCCAGTAGCCCCGTGGGGGGGATTGGTGAGACCCAGTACTTC
CASSPVGGIGETQYF
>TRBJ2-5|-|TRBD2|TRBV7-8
TGTGCCAGCAGCTTGATGACTAGCGGGTTCCAAGAGACCCAGTACTTC
CASSLMTSGFQETQYF
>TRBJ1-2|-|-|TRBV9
TGTGCCAGCAGCGTAGCAGCAGCTAACTATGGCTACACCTTC
CASSVAAANYGYTF
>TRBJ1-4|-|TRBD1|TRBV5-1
TGCGCCAGCAGCTCGCAGACAGGGACTAATGAAAAACTGTTTTTT
CASSSQTGTNEKLFF
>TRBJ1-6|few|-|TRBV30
TGTGCCTGGAGTGTAACGGGGGAGGGCAATTCACCCCTCCACTTT
CAWSVTGEGNSPLHF
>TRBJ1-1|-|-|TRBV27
TGTGCCAGCAGTTTATCGAACTCGGAGGCCCGGCACACTGAAGCTTTCTTT
CASSLSNSEARHTEAFF
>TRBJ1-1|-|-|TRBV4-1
TGCGCCAGCAGCCAAGTCCTGGGACCACGGGATACTGAAGCTTTCTTT
CASSQVLGPRDTEAFF
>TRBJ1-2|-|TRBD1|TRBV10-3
TGTGCCATCAGTGACGACAGGGGCTCCCAGAGGGCTGGCTACACCTTC
CAISDDRGSQRAGYTF
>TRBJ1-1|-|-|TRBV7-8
TGTGCCAGCAGCCCGACGACAGGATCTTTGGGGGAAGCTTTCTTT
CASSPTTGSLGEAFF
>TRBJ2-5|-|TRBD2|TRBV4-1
TGCGCCAGCAGCCAAAGTAGCGGGGGGCCGCCGGAGACCCAGTACTTC
CASSQSSGGPPETQYF
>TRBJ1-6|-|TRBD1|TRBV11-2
TGTGCCAGCAGCTTCGGACAGGGCAATTCACCCCTCCACTTT
CASSFGQGNSPLHF
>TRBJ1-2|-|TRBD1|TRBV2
TGTGCCAGCAGGGAGGACAGGCCTGGCTACACCTTC
CASREDRPGYTF
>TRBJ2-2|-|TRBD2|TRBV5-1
TGCGCCAGCAGCCCAAGCCCCCGAACTAGCGGGGGGGCGAACACCGGGGAGCTGTTTTTT
CASSPSPRTSGGANTGELFF
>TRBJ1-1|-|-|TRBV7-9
TGTGCCAGCAGCTTAGTCCTCGACAGTGAAGCTTTCTTT
CASSLVLDSEAFF
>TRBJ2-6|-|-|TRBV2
TGTGCCAAACAGGGAATCCCCTCTGGGGCCAACGTCCTGACTTTC
CAKQGIPSGANVLTF
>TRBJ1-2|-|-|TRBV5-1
TGCGCCAGCAGCTTGGGTACAGGGTTTGACTATGGCTACACCTTC
CASSLGTGFDYGYTF
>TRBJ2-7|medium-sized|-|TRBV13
TGTGCCAGCAGCTTAGGCCGCGGGGCAAGCGAGCAGTACTTC
CASSLGRGASEQYF
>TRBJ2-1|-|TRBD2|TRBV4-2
TGTGCCAGCAGCCGATCTATTAGCGGGGGTGGGGAGCAGTTCTTC
CASSRSISGGGEQFF
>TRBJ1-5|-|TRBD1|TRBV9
TGTGCCAGCAGCCTAGGGACAGGGTTAGGTCAGCCCCAGCATTTT
CASSLGTGLGQPQHF
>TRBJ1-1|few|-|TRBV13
TGTGCCAGCAGGTCGGACACTGAAGCTTTCTTT
CASRSDTEAFF
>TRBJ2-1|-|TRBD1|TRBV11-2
TGTGCCAGCAGCTTAGAGGGGGAAACAGGGGTAATTGGCAATGAGCAGTTCTTC
CASSLEGETGVIGNEQFF
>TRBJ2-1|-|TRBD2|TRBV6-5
TGTGCCAGCAGTTACGGACTAGCGTCCTACAATGAGCAGTTCTTC
CASSYGLASYNEQFF
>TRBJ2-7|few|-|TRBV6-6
TGTGCCAGCAGTTACTCGGACGGAGCCTACGAGCAGTACTTC
CASSYSDGAYEQYF
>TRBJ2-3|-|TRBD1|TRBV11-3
TGTGCCAGCAGCTCAACGTTCGGACAGGGTTACACAGATACGCAGTATTTT
CASSSTFGQGYTDTQYF